This T cell receptor (beta chain) is from a study of cytomegalovirus exposure and HLA in healthy donors. The CDR3 totals 16 residues. Germline V CDR1 and CDR2: SGHNT, YYREEE (reference sequence). The junction had 8 bases not matched to a gene; V was cut back by 3 bases and J by 7 bases. Study-level findings and limits: Later analysis demonstrated an association between a missense DCLRE1C variant and TCR beta V- and J-gene trimming. With DRB1 most and HLA-C fewest, TCR association rates differed between HLA loci in a later analysis.

Use of 60 Vbeta and 13 Jbeta primers characterized the PCR. Some clones are missing from TCRdb's copy, which holds only in-frame ones; the method was immunoSEQ multiplex PCR. The profile shows roughly 99,000 clones, roughly 80% of them singletons. Only one count was recorded for this clone. Its cognate antigen is unknown. This chain links TRBV5-4 with TRBJ2-7, with 15 nucleotides matching TRBD2. Sequenced: PBMCs. This clonotype originated in a man younger than 45 in good health and CMV-seronegative. The chain's CDR3 is CASSSGLAGGPGEQYF. DNA of the CDR3: TGTGCCAGCAGCTCCGGACTAGCGGGAGGGCCAGGTGAGCAGTACTTC. Looking up the rest from reference TRBV5-4 and TRBJ2-7 gives the full variable domain: ETGVTQSPTHLIKTRGQQVTLRCSSQSGHNTVSWYQQALGQGPQFIFQYYREEENGRGNFPPRFSGLQFPNYSSELNVNALELDDSALYLCASSSGLAGGPGEQYFGPGTRLTVT.